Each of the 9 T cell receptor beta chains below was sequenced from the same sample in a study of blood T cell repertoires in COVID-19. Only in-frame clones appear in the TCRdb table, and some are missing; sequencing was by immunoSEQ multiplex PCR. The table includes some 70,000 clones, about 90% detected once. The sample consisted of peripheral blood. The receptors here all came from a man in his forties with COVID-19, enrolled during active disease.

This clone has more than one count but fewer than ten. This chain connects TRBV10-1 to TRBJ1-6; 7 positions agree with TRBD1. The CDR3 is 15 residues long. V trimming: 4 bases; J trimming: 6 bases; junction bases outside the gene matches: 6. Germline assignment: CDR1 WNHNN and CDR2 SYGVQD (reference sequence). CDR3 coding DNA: TGCGCCAGCAGTGTTTCAGGGGGTGGTAATTCACCCCTCCACTTT. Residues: CASSVSGGGNSPLHF.

The CDR3 region is CASRNGGRNYNEQFF. The CDR3 nucleotides are TGTGCCAGTAGGAATGGAGGAAGAAACTACAATGAGCAGTTCTTC. The genes are TRBV19 and TRBJ2-1; D is possibly TRBD2 (5 bases). The CDR3 runs 15 residues. Trimming cost V 6 bases and J 3 bases, with 15 bases left between them. CDR1 is LNHDA, CDR2 SQIVND, per germline (reference sequence).

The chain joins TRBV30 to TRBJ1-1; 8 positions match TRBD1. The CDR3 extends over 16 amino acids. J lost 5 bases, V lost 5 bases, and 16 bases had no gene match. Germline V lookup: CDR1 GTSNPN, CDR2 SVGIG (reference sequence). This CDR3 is CAWGRGRFNGGTEAFF. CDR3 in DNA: TGTGCCTGGGGCAGGGGGCGATTCAACGGTGGGACTGAAGCTTTCTTT.

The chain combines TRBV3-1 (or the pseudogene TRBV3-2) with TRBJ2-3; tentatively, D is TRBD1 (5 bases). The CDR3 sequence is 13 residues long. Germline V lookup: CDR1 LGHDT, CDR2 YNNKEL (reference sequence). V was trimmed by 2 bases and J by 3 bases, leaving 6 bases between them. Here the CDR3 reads CASSQRGTDTQYF. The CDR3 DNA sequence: TGTGCCAGCAGCCAAAGGGGAACAGATACGCAGTATTTT.

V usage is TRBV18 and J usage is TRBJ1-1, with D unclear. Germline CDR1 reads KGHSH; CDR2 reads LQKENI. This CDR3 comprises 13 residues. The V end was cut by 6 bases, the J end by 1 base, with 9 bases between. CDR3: CASSPQENTEAFF. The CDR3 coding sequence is TGTGCCAGCTCTCCGCAGGAGAACACTGAAGCTTTCTTT.

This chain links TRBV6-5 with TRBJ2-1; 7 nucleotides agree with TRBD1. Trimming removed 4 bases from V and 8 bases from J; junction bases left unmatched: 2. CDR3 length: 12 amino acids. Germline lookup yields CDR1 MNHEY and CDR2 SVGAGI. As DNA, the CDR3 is TGTGCCAGCAGTTTAGGGGGCCATGAGCAGTTCTTC. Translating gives CASSLGGHEQFF.

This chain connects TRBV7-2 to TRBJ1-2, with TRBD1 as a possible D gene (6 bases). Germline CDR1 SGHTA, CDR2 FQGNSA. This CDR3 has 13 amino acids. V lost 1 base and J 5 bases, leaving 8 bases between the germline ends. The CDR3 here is CASSLGQEYGYTF. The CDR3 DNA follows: TGTGCCAGCAGCTTAGGACAGGAGTATGGCTACACCTTC.

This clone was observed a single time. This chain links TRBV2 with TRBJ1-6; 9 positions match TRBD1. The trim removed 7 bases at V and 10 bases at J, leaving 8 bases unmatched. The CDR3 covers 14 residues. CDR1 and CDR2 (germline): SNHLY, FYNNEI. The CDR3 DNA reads TGTGCCAGCATAACGGGACAGGGTCGGTCACCCCTCCACTTT. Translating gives CASITGQGRSPLHF.

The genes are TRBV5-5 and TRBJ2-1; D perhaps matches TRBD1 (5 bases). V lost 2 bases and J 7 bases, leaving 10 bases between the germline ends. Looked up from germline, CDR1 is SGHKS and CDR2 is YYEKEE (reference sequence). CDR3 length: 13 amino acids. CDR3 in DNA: TGTGCCAGCAGCTTAATGAGACAGAATGAGCAGTTCTTC. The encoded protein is CASSLMRQNEQFF.